These 15 T cell receptor beta chains originate from one sample sequenced in a study of control samples from healthy donors and cancer patients. The table came from immunoSEQ multiplex PCR; TCRdb's copy has only in-frame clones and leaves some out. The table includes 110,000 to 150,000 clones, less than 95% detected once. Input material: blood. These receptors were obtained from a man between 18 and 35 years old in good health.

The CDR3 DNA follows: TGTGCCAGCAGTTTAATGGACGGTTATGGCTACACCTTC. Residues: CASSLMDGYGYTF. The V call is TRBV28, the J call TRBJ1-2; D gene unclear. CDR3 size: 13 residues. CDR1 and CDR2 from the germline V gene are MDHEN and SYDVKM. V was shortened by 2 bases and J by 5 bases, with 9 bases between the two germline ends.

The chain uses TRBV5-1 and TRBJ1-2; 9 bases are shared with TRBD1. Trimming removed 4 bases from V and 8 bases from J; junction bases left unmatched: 3. The CDR3 is made up of 12 amino acids. Germline V lookup: CDR1 SGHRS, CDR2 YFSETQ. The CDR3 bases are TGCGCCAGCAGCCTGACAGGGGGAGGCTACACCTTC. It encodes CASSLTGGGYTF.

The chain combines TRBV6-5 with TRBJ2-1, with D possibly called TRBD1 or TRBD2 (5 bases each). Germline assignment: CDR1 MNHEY and CDR2 SVGAGI. V lost 4 bases and J lost 4, with 17 bases in between. This CDR3 comprises 16 residues. CDR3 DNA: TGTGCCAGCAGTTCCAGCCCCCGGGACGGGTACAATGAGCAGTTCTTC. Translating it yields CASSSSPRDGYNEQFF.

This clone was detected a few times. The rearrangement uses TRBV5-1 and TRBJ2-1; D ambiguous. The V gene lost 0 bases and the J gene lost 7 bases, with 8 bases spanning the gap. In germline, CDR1 is SGHRS, CDR2 YFSETQ. CDR3 size: 13 residues. The CDR3: CASSLGLMNEQFF. The CDR3 DNA sequence: TGCGCCAGCAGCTTGGGGCTCATGAATGAGCAGTTCTTC.

The chain uses TRBV7-2 and TRBJ2-5, with D uncertain. This CDR3 contains 11 residues. V dropped 6 bases and J dropped 2 bases, with 4 bases sitting between them. Germline V gene data show CDR1 as SGHTA and CDR2 as FQGNSA. CDR3 in DNA: TGTGCCAGCAGTCATCAAGAGACCCAGTACTTC. Protein sequence: CASSHQETQYF.

This chain links TRBV10-3 with TRBJ2-7, with no clear D. V was clipped by 4 bases and J by 3 bases, with 10 bases between them. In germline, CDR1 is ENHRY, CDR2 SYGVKD. This CDR3 has 13 amino acids. In DNA, the CDR3 is TGTGCCATCAGTGGAGAGGCCCTCTACGAGCAGTACTTC. Amino acid sequence: CAISGEALYEQYF.

The chain is built from TRBV4-3 and TRBJ1-3; D is undetermined. In germline, CDR1 is LGHNA, CDR2 YSLEER. This CDR3 has 15 amino acids. The V and J ends lost 0 bases and 2 bases respectively, with 8 bases between them. CDR3 bases: TGCGCCAGCAGCCAAGACAGGTCCCCTGGAAACACCATATATTTT. This codes for CASSQDRSPGNTIYF.

J is TRBJ1-3 and V is TRBV19; D is ambiguous. V lost 0 bases and J lost 0, with 6 bases in between. The length of the CDR3 is 15 residues. Germline-derived CDR1 and CDR2 are LNHDA and SQIVND (reference sequence). The CDR3 here is CASSIDADSGNTIYF. The CDR3, as DNA: TGTGCCAGTAGTATAGATGCAGACTCTGGAAACACCATATATTTT. Full variable domain (missing parts from reference TRBV19 and TRBJ1-3): DGGITQSPKYLFRKEGQNVTLSCEQNLNHDAMYWYRQDPGQGLRLIYYSQIVNDFQKGDIAEGYSVSREKKESFPLTVTSAQKNPTAFYLCASSIDADSGNTIYFGEGSWLTVV.

The chain recombines TRBV19 with TRBJ1-2; 11 positions agree with TRBD1. This CDR3 has 16 residues. Trimming cost V 5 bases and J 5 bases; bases outside gene matches: 10. Per germline, CDR1 LNHDA and CDR2 SQIVND (reference sequence). CDR3 sequence (DNA): TGTGCCAGTAGTCCGCCGGGACAGGGGGTTTATTATGGCTACACCTTC. This encodes CASSPPGQGVYYGYTF.

The chain has TRBV19 and TRBJ1-1; D uncertain. The germline V gene has CDR1 LNHDA and CDR2 SQIVND (reference sequence). The CDR3 covers 17 residues. The V end was cut by 5 bases, the J end by 4 bases, with 23 bases between. CDR3 DNA sequence: TGTGCCAGTAGTTTGGGGATAAGCAAAGATATTTCCACTGAAGCTTTCTTT. Translated, it gives CASSLGISKDISTEAFF.

The chain joins TRBV28 to TRBJ2-7, with D hard to call. Germline loops: CDR1 MDHEN, CDR2 SYDVKM. The CDR3 contains 12 residues. V lost 2 bases and J 6 bases, leaving 8 bases between the germline ends. The CDR3 DNA reads as TGTGCCAGCAGTTTAACCAGGAGCGAGCAGTACTTC. This translates into CASSLTRSEQYF.

V is TRBV6-5 and J is TRBJ1-2; D call uncertain. The length of the CDR3 is 12 residues. The V end lost 5 bases, the J end lost 7 bases, and 11 bases lay between the germline ends. Germline CDR1 and CDR2: MNHEY and SVGAGI. The DNA for the CDR3 is TGTGCCAGCAGTAACCCGCAGTCTGGCTACACCTTC. Protein: CASSNPQSGYTF.

The chain couples TRBV30 to TRBJ1-1, with D perhaps matching TRBD1 (5 bases). The CDR3 has 14 amino acids. Germline V gives CDR1 GTSNPN, CDR2 SVGIG (reference sequence). Trimming cost V 4 bases and J 5 bases, with 17 bases left between them. CDR3 nucleotide sequence: TGTGCCTGGACCCCTGGGGCAGGGAGGACTGAAGCTTTCTTT. Translation gives CAWTPGAGRTEAFF.

The CDR3 sequence is CASSQDRGITDTQYF. In nucleotides, the CDR3 is TGCGCCAGCAGCCAGGACAGGGGCATCACAGATACGCAGTATTTT. The V call is TRBV4-3, the J call TRBJ2-3; TRBD1 matches at 9 bases. This CDR3 has 15 amino acids. Germline V CDR1 and CDR2: LGHNA, YSLEER. Trimming removed 3 bases from V and 2 bases from J; junction bases left unmatched: 3.

The chain is built from TRBV10-3 and TRBJ2-5; tentative D call: TRBD1 (7 bases). The germline V and J ends were trimmed by 4 bases and 5 bases, with 17 bases remaining between them. This CDR3 is 15 amino acids long. CDR1 and CDR2 (germline): ENHRY, SYGVKD. CDR3 residues: CAISVGGGISETQYF. The CDR3 nucleotides are TGTGCCATCAGTGTAGGGGGCGGGATTTCGGAGACCCAGTACTTC.